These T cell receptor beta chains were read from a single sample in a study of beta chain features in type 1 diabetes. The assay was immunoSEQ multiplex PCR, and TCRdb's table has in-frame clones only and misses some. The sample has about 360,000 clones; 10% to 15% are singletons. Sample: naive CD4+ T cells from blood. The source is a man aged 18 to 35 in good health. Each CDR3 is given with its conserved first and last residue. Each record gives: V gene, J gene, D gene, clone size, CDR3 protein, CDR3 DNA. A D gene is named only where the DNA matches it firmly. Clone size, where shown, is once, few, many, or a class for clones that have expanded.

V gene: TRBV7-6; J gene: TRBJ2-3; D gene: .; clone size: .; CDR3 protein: CASSRQATDTQYF; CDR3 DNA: TGTGCCAGCAGTCGACAGGCCACAGATACGCAGTATTTT
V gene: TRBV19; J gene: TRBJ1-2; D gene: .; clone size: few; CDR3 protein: CASSPEEGGYTF; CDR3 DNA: TGTGCCAGTAGTCCGGAAGAGGGAGGCTACACCTTC
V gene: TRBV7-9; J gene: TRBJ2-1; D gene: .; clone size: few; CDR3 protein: CASSGLLGNEQFF; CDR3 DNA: TGTGCCAGCAGCGGACTATTGGGCAATGAGCAGTTCTTC
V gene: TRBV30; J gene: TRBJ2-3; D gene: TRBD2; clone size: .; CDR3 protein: CAWSAKRGAGKGDTQYF; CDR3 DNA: TGTGCCTGGAGTGCCAAGCGGGGGGCCGGAAAAGGCGATACGCAGTATTTT
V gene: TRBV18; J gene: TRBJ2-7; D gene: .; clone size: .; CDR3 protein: CASSLRAYEQYF; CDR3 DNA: TGTGCCAGCTCACTGCGGGCCTACGAGCAGTACTTC
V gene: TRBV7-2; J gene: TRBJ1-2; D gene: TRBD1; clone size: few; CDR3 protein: CASSLTETGVGYTF; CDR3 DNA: TGTGCCAGCAGCTTAACCGAGACAGGGGTCGGCTACACCTTC
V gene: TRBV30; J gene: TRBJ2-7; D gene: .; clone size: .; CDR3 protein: CAWSVGGEQYF; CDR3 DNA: TGTGCCTGGAGTGTTGGAGGAGAGCAGTACTTC
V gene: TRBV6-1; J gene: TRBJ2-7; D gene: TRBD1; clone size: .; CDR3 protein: CASSPSDRGYEQYF; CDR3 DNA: TGTGCCAGCAGTCCTTCGGACAGGGGATACGAGCAGTACTTC
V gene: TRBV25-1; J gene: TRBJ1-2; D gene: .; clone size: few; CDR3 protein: CASSETPGAQGYTF; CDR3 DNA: TGTGCCAGCAGTGAAACCCCAGGGGCACAAGGCTACACCTTC
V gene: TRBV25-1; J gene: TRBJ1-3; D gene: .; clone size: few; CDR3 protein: CASSERNTIYF; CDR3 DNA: TGTGCCAGCAGTGAACGGAACACCATATATTTT
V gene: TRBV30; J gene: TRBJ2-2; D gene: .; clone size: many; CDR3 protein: CAWSSGTGELFF; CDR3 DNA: TGTGCCTGGAGTTCGGGGACCGGGGAGCTGTTTTTT
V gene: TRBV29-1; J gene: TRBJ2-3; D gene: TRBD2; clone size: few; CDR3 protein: CSVTPGLAGTTDTQYF; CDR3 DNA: TGCAGCGTCACACCGGGACTAGCGGGGACCACAGATACGCAGTATTTT
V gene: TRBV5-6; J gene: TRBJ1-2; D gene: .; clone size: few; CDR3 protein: CASSLDLTGRNGYTF; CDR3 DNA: TGTGCCAGCAGCTTGGATCTGACAGGAAGGAATGGCTACACCTTC
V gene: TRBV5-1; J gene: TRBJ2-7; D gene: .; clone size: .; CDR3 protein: CASSLAELDGQPTSYEQYF; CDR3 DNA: TGCGCCAGCAGCTTGGCCGAATTAGACGGACAGCCTACCTCCTACGAGCAGTACTTC
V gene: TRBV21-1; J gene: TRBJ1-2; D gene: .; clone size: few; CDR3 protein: CASSKVGTGVSYGYTF; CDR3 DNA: TGTGCCAGCAGCAAAGTCGGGACAGGGGTCTCCTATGGCTACACCTTC
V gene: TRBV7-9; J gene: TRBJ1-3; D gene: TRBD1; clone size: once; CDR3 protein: CASSFPTGGSGNTIYF; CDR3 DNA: TGTGCCAGCAGCTTCCCTACAGGGGGAAGTGGAAACACCATATATTTT
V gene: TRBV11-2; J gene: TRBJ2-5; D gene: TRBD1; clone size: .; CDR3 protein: CASRQGRETQYF; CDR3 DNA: TGTGCCAGCAGACAGGGGCGGGAGACCCAGTACTTC
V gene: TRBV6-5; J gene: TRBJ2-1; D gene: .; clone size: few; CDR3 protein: CASSEVGAPRWGFF; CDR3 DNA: TGTGCCAGCAGTGAAGTTGGGGCTCCCCGCTGGGGGTTCTTC
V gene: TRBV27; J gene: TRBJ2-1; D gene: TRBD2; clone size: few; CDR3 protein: CASSVLAGVSNEQFF; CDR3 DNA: TGTGCCAGCAGCGTCCTAGCGGGAGTAAGCAATGAGCAGTTCTTC
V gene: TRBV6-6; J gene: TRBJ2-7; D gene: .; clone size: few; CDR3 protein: CASSYSTGGEQYF; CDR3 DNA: TGTGCCAGCAGTTACTCGACAGGTGGCGAGCAGTACTTC
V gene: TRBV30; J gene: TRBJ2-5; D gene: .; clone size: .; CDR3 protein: CAWSLRLGSGETQYF; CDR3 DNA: TGTGCCTGGAGCCTTCGCCTAGGTTCGGGAGAGACCCAGTACTTC
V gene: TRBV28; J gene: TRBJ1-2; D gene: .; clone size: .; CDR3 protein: CASSWGRDGYTF; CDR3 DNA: TGTGCCAGCAGCTGGGGCCGCGATGGCTACACCTTC
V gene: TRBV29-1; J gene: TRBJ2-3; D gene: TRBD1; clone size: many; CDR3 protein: CSVDPRQGDKDTQYF; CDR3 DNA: TGCAGCGTTGATCCGCGACAGGGAGATAAAGATACGCAGTATTTT
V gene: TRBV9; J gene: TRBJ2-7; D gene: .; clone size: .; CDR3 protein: CASSVDRVDYEQYF; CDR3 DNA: TGTGCCAGCAGCGTAGACAGGGTGGACTACGAGCAGTACTTC
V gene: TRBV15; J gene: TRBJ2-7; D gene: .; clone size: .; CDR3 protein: CATSRDRDRFYEQYF; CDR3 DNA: TGTGCCACCAGCAGAGATAGAGACAGGTTCTACGAGCAGTACTTC
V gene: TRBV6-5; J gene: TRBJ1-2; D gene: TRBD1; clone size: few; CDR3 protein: CASSYQTGGGYTF; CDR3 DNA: TGTGCCAGCAGTTACCAGACAGGGGGTGGCTACACCTTC
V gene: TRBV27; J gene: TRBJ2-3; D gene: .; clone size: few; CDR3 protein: CASRRGLEHLPTDTQYF; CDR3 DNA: TGTGCCAGCAGGCGTGGGCTTGAGCATCTTCCAACAGATACGCAGTATTTT
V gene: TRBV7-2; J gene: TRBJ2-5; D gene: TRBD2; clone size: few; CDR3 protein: CASSLGLAGDEETQYF; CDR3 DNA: TGTGCCAGCAGCTTAGGCCTAGCGGGGGACGAAGAGACCCAGTACTTC
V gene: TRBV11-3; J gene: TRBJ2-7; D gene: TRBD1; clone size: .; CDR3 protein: CASSPGQGDTYEQYF; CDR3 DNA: TGTGCCAGCAGCCCAGGACAGGGGGACACCTACGAGCAGTACTTC
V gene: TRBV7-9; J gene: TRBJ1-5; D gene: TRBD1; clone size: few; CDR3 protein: CASSLTGIDQPQHF; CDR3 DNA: TGTGCCAGCAGCTTGACAGGGATCGATCAGCCCCAGCATTTT
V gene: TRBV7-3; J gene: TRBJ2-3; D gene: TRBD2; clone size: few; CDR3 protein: CASSWTREHTDTQYF; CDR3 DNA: TGTGCCAGCAGCTGGACTAGGGAGCACACAGATACGCAGTATTTT
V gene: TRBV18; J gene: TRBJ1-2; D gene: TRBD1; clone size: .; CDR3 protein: CASSPQTGGNDGYTF; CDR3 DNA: TGTGCCAGCTCACCACAGACAGGGGGAAACGATGGCTACACCTTC
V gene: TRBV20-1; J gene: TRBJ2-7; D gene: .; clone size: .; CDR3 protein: CSARRDYEQYF; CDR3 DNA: TGCAGTGCTAGACGGGACTACGAGCAGTACTTC
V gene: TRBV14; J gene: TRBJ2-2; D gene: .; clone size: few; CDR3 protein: CASSPFIDGELFF; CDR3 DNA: TGTGCCAGCAGCCCCTTTATAGACGGGGAGCTGTTTTTT
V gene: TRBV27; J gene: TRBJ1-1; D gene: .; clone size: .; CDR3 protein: CASSRLGGTEAFF; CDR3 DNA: TGTGCCAGCAGTCGACTGGGAGGCACTGAAGCTTTCTTT
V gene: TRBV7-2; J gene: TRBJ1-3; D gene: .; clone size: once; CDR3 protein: CASSLVRDPGNTIYF; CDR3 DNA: TGTGCCAGCAGCTTAGTCAGGGATCCTGGAAACACCATATATTTT
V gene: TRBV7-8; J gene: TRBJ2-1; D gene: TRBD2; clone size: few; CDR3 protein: CASRIYGRAANEQFF; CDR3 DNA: TGTGCCAGCAGAATCTACGGGAGGGCCGCCAATGAGCAGTTCTTC
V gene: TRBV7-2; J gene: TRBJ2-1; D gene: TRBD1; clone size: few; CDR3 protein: CASSSRGTNEQFF; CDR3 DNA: TGTGCCAGCAGCAGCAGGGGGACCAATGAGCAGTTCTTC
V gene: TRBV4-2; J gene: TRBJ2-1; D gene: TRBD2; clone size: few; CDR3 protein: CASSQSSGFYNEQFF; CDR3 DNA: TGTGCCAGCAGCCAGAGTAGCGGGTTCTACAATGAGCAGTTCTTC
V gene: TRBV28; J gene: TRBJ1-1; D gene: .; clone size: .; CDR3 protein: CASTHRGTEAFF; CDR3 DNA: TGTGCCAGCACTCACCGAGGCACTGAAGCTTTCTTT
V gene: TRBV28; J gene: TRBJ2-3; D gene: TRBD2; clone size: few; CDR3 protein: CASSFGGLAGATDTQYF; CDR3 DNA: TGTGCCAGCAGTTTCGGCGGGCTAGCGGGAGCGACAGATACGCAGTATTTT
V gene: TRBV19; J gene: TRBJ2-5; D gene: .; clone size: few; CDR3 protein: CASSIVADRETQYF; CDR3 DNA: TGTGCCAGTAGTATAGTGGCGGATCGGGAGACCCAGTACTTC
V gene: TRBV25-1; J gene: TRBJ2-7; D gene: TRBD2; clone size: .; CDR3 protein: CASLTGTSGSYGQYF; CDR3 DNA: TGTGCCAGTCTAACCGGGACTAGCGGTTCCTACGGGCAGTACTTC
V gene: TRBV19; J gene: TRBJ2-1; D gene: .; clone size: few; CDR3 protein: CASSILTIDHEQFF; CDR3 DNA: TGTGCCAGTAGTATCTTAACTATAGACCATGAGCAGTTCTTC
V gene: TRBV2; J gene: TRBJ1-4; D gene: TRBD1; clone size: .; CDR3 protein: CASGQQGAFEKLFF; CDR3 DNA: TGTGCCAGCGGGCAACAGGGGGCTTTTGAAAAACTGTTTTTT
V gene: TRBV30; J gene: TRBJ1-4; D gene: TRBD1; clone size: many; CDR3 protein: CAWGTGGEKLFF; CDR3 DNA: TGTGCCTGGGGGACAGGCGGTGAAAAACTGTTTTTT
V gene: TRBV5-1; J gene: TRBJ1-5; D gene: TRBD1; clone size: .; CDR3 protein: CASSFGTGDQPQHF; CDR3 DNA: TGCGCCAGCAGCTTCGGGACAGGGGATCAGCCCCAGCATTTT
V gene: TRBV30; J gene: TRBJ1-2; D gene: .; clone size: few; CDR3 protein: CAQSNYGYTF; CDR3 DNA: TGTGCCCAGTCTAACTATGGCTACACCTTC
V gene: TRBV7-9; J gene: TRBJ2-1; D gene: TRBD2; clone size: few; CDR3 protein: CASSLSRGVAGTPYNEQFF; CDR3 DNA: TGTGCCAGCAGCTTATCTCGGGGGGTAGCGGGAACCCCCTACAATGAGCAGTTCTTC
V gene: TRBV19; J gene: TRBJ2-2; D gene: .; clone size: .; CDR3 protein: CASKSSPNTGELFF; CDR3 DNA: TGTGCCAGTAAGTCCAGTCCGAACACCGGGGAGCTGTTTTTT